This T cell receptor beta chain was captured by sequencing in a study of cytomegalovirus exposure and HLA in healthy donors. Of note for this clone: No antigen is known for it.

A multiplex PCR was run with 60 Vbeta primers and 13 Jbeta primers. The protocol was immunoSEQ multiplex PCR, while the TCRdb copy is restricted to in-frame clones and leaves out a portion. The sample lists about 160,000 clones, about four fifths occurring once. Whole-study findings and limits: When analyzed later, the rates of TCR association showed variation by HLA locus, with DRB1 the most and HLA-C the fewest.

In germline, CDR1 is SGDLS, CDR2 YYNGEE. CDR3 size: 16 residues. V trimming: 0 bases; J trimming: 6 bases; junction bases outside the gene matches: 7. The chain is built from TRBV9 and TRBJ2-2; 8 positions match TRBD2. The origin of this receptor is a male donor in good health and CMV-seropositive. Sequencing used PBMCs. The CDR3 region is CASSVAGGSTPGELFF. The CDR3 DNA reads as TGTGCCAGCAGCGTAGCGGGAGGGTCCACTCCCGGGGAGCTGTTTTTT. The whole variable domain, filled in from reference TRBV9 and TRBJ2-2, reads DSGVTQTPKHLITATGQRVTLRCSPRSGDLSVYWYQQSLDQGLQFLIQYYNGEERAKGNILERFSAQQFPDLHSELNLSSLELGDSALYFCASSVAGGSTPGELFFGEGSRLTVL.